The 6 T cell receptor beta chains below come from one sample, sequenced in a study of lymphopenia after photon versus proton radiotherapy. TCRdb's table, derived via immunoSEQ multiplex PCR, lists solely in-frame clones and lacks some. The sample lists some 30,000 clones; approximately 92% were seen once. The input for sequencing was peripheral blood, taken from a patient treated with proton-based radiotherapy. The receptors were gathered from a woman aged 70 to 79 with pancreatic cancer. Some clones in this sample may be carry-over from other donors' samples.

The gene calls are TRBV2 and TRBJ2-3; D is uncertain. This CDR3 contains 14 residues. Per germline, CDR1 SNHLY and CDR2 FYNNEI. With 4 bases removed from V and 2 bases from J, the gap between germline ends came to 10 bases. The CDR3 DNA sequence: TGTGCCAGCAGTGTAGGAACTAACACAGATACGCAGTATTTT. Its protein product is CASSVGTNTDTQYF.

There are a few counts of this clone. V gene TRBV19 combines with J gene TRBJ1-5, with 8 bases identical to TRBD1. Trimming at V came to 4 bases and at J to 2 bases, leaving 4 bases not matched to a gene. Germline V lookup: CDR1 LNHDA, CDR2 SQIVND (reference sequence). The CDR3 is 15 residues long. The CDR3: CASSTQQGGNQPQHF. The CDR3 bases are TGTGCCAGTAGTACCCAACAGGGGGGCAATCAGCCCCAGCATTTT.

This chain connects TRBV29-1 to TRBJ2-5; 7 bases align to TRBD1. Near its end, the DNA agrees better with TRBJ2-7, so the J call may be wrong. This CDR3 has 14 amino acids. The germline CDR1 and CDR2 sequences are SQVTM and ANQGSEA. CDR3 region: CSVRRDSQTYEQYF. In DNA form, the CDR3 reads TGCAGCGTTCGCCGGGACAGCCAAACCTACGAGCAGTACTTC.

The V and J genes are TRBV23-1 and TRBJ1-4, with D maybe TRBD1 (6 bases). TRBV23-1 is designated an ORF whose function remains uncertain. The V end lost 0 bases, the J end lost 0 bases, and 14 bases lay between the germline ends. The CDR3 runs to 18 residues. Here the CDR3 DNA reads TGCGCCAGCAGTCAATCTGGGGACAAAAATGCAACTAATGAAAAACTGTTTTTT. Translated: CASSQSGDKNATNEKLFF.

The chain couples TRBV28 to TRBJ2-7; 8 bases are shared with TRBD1. CDR3 size: 13 residues. Trimming at V came to 2 bases and at J to 7 bases, leaving 4 bases not matched to a gene. Per germline, CDR1 MDHEN and CDR2 SYDVKM. The CDR3 DNA follows: TGTGCCAGCAGTTTAACCAGGGGGCTTGAGCAGTACTTC. Translating gives CASSLTRGLEQYF.

V gene TRBV18 combines with J gene TRBJ2-5; D is undetermined. Trimming left V 0 bases short and J 3 bases short, with 8 bases between. CDR1 KGHSH and CDR2 LQKENI come from the germline V gene. The CDR3 runs to 14 residues. CDR3 residues: CASSPPSQEETQYF. CDR3 nucleotide sequence: TGTGCCAGCTCACCACCGTCCCAAGAAGAGACCCAGTACTTC.